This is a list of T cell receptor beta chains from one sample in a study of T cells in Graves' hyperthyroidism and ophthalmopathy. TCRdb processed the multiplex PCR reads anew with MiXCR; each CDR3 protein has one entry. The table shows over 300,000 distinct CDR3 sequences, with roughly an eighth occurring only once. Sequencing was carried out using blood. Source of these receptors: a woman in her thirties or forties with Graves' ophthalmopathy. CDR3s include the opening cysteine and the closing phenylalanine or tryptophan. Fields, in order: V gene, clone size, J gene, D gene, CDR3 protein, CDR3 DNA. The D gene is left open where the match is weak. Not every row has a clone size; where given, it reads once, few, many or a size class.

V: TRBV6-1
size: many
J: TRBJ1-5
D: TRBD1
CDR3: CASRAGTGFNQPQHF
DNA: TGTGCCAGCAGAGCCGGGACAGGATTCAATCAGCCCCAGCATTTT

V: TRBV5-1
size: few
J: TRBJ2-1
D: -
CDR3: CASSLGGTTHEQFF
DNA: TGCGCCAGCAGCTTGGGAGGAACTACACATGAGCAGTTCTTC

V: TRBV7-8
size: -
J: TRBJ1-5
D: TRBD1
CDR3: CASSRTGWDPNQPQHF
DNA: TGTGCCAGCAGCCGGACAGGTTGGGACCCCAATCAGCCCCAGCATTTT

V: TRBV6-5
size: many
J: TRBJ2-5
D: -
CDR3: CASSYLQGSLETQYF
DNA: TGTGCCAGCAGTTACTTACAGGGCAGCTTGGAGACCCAGTACTTC

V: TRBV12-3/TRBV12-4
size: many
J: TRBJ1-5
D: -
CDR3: CASSLTGGSNQPQHF
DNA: TGTGCCAGCAGTTTGACGGGGGGCAGCAATCAGCCCCAGCATTTT

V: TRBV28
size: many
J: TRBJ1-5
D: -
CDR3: CATARPLEPQHF
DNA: TGTGCCACCGCCAGGCCGTTGGAGCCCCAGCATTTT

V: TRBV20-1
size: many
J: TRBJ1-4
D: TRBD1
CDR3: CSASGTGGESEKLFF
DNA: TGCAGTGCTAGCGGGACAGGGGGCGAGTCTGAAAAACTGTTTTTT

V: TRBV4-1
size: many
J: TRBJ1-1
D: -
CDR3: CASSQGIVQVHTNTEAFF
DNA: TGCGCCAGCAGCCAAGGAATCGTGCAGGTCCATACGAACACTGAAGCTTTCTTT

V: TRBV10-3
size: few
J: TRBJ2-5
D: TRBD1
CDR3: CAASPGSLGTGETQYF
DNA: TGTGCCGCCAGCCCAGGGTCACTCGGGACAGGGGAGACCCAGTACTTC

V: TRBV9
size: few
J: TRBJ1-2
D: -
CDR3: CASTSSLPGLNNYGYTF
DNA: TGTGCCAGCACCTCCTCACTCCCGGGACTGAATAACTATGGCTACACCTTC

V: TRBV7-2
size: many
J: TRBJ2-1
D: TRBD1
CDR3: CASKPGQSYNEQFF
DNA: TGTGCCAGCAAACCGGGACAGTCGTACAATGAGCAGTTCTTC

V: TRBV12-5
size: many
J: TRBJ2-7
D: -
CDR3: CASGLQGYEQYF
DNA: TGTGCTAGTGGACTCCAGGGTTACGAGCAGTACTTC

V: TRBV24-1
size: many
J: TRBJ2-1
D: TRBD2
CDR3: CATSDLASGRAYNEQFF
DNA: TGTGCCACCAGTGATTTGGCTAGCGGGAGGGCCTACAATGAGCAGTTCTTC

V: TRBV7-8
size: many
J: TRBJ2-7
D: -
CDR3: CASSLRDSSYEQYF
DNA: TGTGCCAGCAGCCTGCGGGACAGCTCCTACGAGCAGTACTTC

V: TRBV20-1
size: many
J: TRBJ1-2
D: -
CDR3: CSATGRGLPYGYTF
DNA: TGCAGTGCTACGGGCAGGGGACTTCCATATGGCTACACCTTC

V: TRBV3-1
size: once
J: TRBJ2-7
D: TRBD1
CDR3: CASSPWTGGPHEQYF
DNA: TGTGCCAGCAGCCCGTGGACAGGGGGCCCCCACGAGCAGTACTTC

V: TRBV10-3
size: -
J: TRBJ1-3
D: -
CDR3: CATWDVPSSGNTIYF
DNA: TGTGCCACCTGGGACGTCCCAAGCTCTGGAAACACCATATATTTT

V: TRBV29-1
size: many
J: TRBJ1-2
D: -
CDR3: CSVIGPYGYTF
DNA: TGCAGCGTGATTGGACCCTATGGCTACACCTTC

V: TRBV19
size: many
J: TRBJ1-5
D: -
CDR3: CASSKSTGFNQPQHF
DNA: TGTGCCAGTAGTAAATCTACAGGGTTCAATCAGCCCCAGCATTTT

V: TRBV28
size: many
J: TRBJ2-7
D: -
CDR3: CASSRRSSVAYEQYF
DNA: TGTGCCAGCAGTCGACGGTCTAGCGTTGCCTACGAGCAGTACTTC

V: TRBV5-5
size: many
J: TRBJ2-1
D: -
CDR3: CASSSFGTEDNEQFF
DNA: TGTGCCAGCAGCTCCTTCGGGACGGAAGACAATGAGCAGTTCTTC

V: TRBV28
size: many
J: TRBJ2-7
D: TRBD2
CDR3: CASSTGTSGRLYEQYF
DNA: TGTGCCAGCAGTACGGGGACTAGCGGGAGACTCTACGAGCAGTACTTC

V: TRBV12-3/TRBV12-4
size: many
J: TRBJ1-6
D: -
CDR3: CASSWAVGSSYNSPLHF
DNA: TGTGCCAGCAGTTGGGCGGTTGGGAGCTCCTATAATTCACCCCTCCACTTT

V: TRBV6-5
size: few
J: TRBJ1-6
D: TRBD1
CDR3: CASSYSAGGYNSPLHF
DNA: TGTGCCAGCAGTTACTCGGCAGGGGGCTATAATTCACCCCTCCACTTT

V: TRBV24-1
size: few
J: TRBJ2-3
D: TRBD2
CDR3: CATSLSGGADTQYF
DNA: TGTGCCACCAGTCTTAGCGGGGGGGCAGATACGCAGTATTTT

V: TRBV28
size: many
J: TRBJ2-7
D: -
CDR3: CASSLHSRSGLYEQYF
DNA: TGTGCCAGCAGTTTACACTCTCGTAGCGGACTCTACGAGCAGTACTTC

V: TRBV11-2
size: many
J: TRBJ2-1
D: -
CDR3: CASMDWLGRPHEQFF
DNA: TGTGCCAGCATGGACTGGCTAGGAAGACCGCATGAGCAGTTCTTC